This T cell receptor beta chain was recorded in a study of beta chain features in type 1 diabetes. TCRB transcripts that were expressed got sequenced, as all of the isolated RNA had been reverse transcribed. The method was immunoSEQ multiplex PCR; TCRdb's version includes in-frame clones alone and lacks a portion of them. Of 970,000 or so clones listed, about a sixth are singletons. This clone was seen only a few times. At one end, the junction sequence differs from germline, possibly due to a read error. The CDR3 sequence is 16 residues long. Germline values: CDR1 SSHAT, CDR2 FNYEAQ (reference sequence).

The specimen was naive CD4+ T cells from blood. The sequence derives from a woman aged 18-30 years in good health. The chain employs TRBV7-7 and TRBJ2-2; 10 bases are shared with TRBD2. CDR3 DNA: TGTGCTAGCAGCTTATCTAGCGGGAGTGTGACCGGGGAGCTGTTTTTT. Translating it yields CASSLSSGSVTGELFF.